This T cell receptor beta chain was sequenced during a study of human T cells and chemical hapten exposure. This CDR3 spans 19 amino acids. Between the trimmed V and J ends, which lost 5 bases and 0 bases, there was a span of 20 bases. Germline CDR1 and CDR2: SGHTA and FQGNSA. Via MiXCR, TCRdb re-called the RACE reads, giving one row per CDR3 protein. The data show about 140,000 distinct CDR3 sequences, approximately 12% seen once. As for time point: patch test 2, 6 weeks after DPC sensitization. The treatment was: therapeutic diphenylcyclopropenone sensitization with weekly scalp DPC. The receptor's source is a woman aged 45-65 years with alopecia areata. Some clones in this sample may be carry-over from other donors' samples. This rearrangement joins TRBV7-2 to TRBJ2-6; D might be TRBD1 (6 bases). Sequences were derived from whole blood, sampled in connection with sensitization to the hapten diphenylcyclopropenone (DPC). The CDR3 sequence is CASSAHRVDLSSGANVLTF. CDR3 DNA sequence: TGTGCCAGCAGCGCGCACAGGGTGGACCTCTCCTCTGGGGCCAACGTCCTGACTTTC.